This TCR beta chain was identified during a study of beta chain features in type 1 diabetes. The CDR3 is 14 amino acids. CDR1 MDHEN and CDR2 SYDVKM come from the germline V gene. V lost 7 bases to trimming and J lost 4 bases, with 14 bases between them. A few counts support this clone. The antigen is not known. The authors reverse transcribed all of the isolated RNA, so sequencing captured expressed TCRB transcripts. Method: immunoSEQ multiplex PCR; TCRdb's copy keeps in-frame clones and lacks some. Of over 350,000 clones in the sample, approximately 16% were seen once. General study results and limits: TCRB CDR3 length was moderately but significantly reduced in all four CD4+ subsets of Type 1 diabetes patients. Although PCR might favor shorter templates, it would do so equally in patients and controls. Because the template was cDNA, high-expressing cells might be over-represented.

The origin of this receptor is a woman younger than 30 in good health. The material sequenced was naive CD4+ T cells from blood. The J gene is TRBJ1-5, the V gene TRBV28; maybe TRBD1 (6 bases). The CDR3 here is CASNSAQGNQPQHF. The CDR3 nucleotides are TGTGCCAGCAATTCCGCGCAGGGGAATCAGCCCCAGCATTTT. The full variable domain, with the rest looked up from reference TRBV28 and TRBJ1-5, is DVKVTQSSRYLVKRTGEKVFLECVQDMDHENMFWYRQDPGLGLRLIYFSYDVKMKEKGDIPEGYSVSREKKERFSLILESASTNQTSMYLCASNSAQGNQPQHFGDGTRLSIL.